A selection of T cell receptor beta chains follows, all from one sample in a study of CD8 T cells in ankylosing spondylitis. TCRdb reanalysed the 5' RACE reads using MiXCR and keeps one entry per CDR3 protein. The table lists approximately 350,000 distinct CDR3 sequences, 14% to 15% of them singletons. Sequencing input: blood, either unsorted or a sorted T cell fraction (not recorded which). These receptors were obtained from a male donor with ankylosing spondylitis or in good health (not recorded which). Both conserved end residues are part of each CDR3. A D gene is named only where the DNA matches it firmly. Clone size is given for some rows only: seen once, a few or many times, or a class if the clone is expanded.

TRBV5-4	.	.	TRBJ2-1	TGTGCCAGCAGCTTGGCCAGAAATGAGCAGTTCTTC	CASSLARNEQFF
TRBV19	TRBD2	few	TRBJ2-1	TGTGCCAGTAGTATATTTACTAGCGGGAACAATGAGCAGTTCTTC	CASSIFTSGNNEQFF
TRBV5-4	TRBD1	many	TRBJ2-1	TGTGCCAGCAGCTTCGATGGGGGACAGGGGTTCAATGAGCAGTTCTTC	CASSFDGGQGFNEQFF
TRBV10-2	.	many	TRBJ1-2	TGCGCCAGCAGTACCCCGGACACAGGAAACTATGGCTACACCTTC	CASSTPDTGNYGYTF
TRBV18	.	.	TRBJ2-2	TGTGCCAGCTCACTTACCGAAGAGGGCGGGGAGCTGTTTTTT	CASSLTEEGGELFF
TRBV3-1	.	few	TRBJ2-7	TGTGCCAGCAGCCATAGGACGGAACGACCCTACGAGCAGTACTTC	CASSHRTERPYEQYF
TRBV6-1	.	.	TRBJ2-3	TGTGCCAGCAGCGCCGACAGTTTGCAAACGCAGTATTTT	CASSADSLQTQYF
TRBV12-3/TRBV12-4	.	.	TRBJ2-1	TGTGCCAGCAGTTGGTACCGGGCCTACAGTGAGCAGTTCTTC	CASSWYRAYSEQFF
TRBV5-1	TRBD1	.	TRBJ1-6	TGCGCCAGCAGCCCAGGACAGGGTACTTCACCCCTCCACTTT	CASSPGQGTSPLHF
TRBV12-3/TRBV12-4	.	many	TRBJ2-4	TGTGCCAGCAGTCCTTACGAGAGACTAGCCAAAAACATTCAGTACTTC	CASSPYERLAKNIQYF
TRBV11-3	TRBD1	.	TRBJ2-1	TGTGCCAGCAGCAAAACACAGGGGGTAGTGTTCTTC	CASSKTQGVVFF
TRBV5-1	.	many	TRBJ2-5	TGCGCCAGCAGCTTGGATGTGGGGGAAGAGACCCAGTACTTC	CASSLDVGEETQYF
TRBV28	.	many	TRBJ2-1	TGTGCCAGCAGGGTAGGGCGGTACAATGAGCAGTTCTTC	CASRVGRYNEQFF
TRBV5-6	.	few	TRBJ1-2	TGTGCCAGCAGCTTGGGGCCGGGTAGAGACTATGGCTACACCTTC	CASSLGPGRDYGYTF
TRBV12-3/TRBV12-4	TRBD1	few	TRBJ1-2	TGTGCCAGCAGTTTTGGACAGGCCTATGGCTACACCTTC	CASSFGQAYGYTF
TRBV20-1	.	.	TRBJ1-2	TGCAGTGCTAGAGTGTACGCCTATGGCTACACCTTC	CSARVYAYGYTF
TRBV21-1	.	.	TRBJ2-7	TGTGCCAGCAGCAAAAGGGGCAGGGCTAGGCCCTACGAGCAGTACTTC	CASSKRGRARPYEQYF
TRBV11-2	.	few	TRBJ2-1	TGTGCCAGCAGCTTAGGCTCAGGGTTCTACAATGAGCAGTTCTTC	CASSLGSGFYNEQFF
TRBV5-5	TRBD2	.	TRBJ2-3	TGTGCCAGCAGCTTAAGACTAGCGGGTCGCGACACAGATACGCAGTATTTT	CASSLRLAGRDTDTQYF
TRBV4-1	TRBD2	few	TRBJ2-1	TGCGCCAGCAGCCGTCGGACTAGCGGGGACTACAATGAGCAGTTCTTC	CASSRRTSGDYNEQFF
TRBV18	TRBD2	few	TRBJ2-1	TGTGCCAGCTCACCTGGACTAGCGGGAGTCGGAAATGAGCAGTTCTTC	CASSPGLAGVGNEQFF
TRBV4-1	.	.	TRBJ2-7	TGCGCCAGCAGCCAAGATCCCCTTATTAGCTCCTACGAGCAGTACTTC	CASSQDPLISSYEQYF
TRBV11-1	.	.	TRBJ2-3	TGTGCCAGCAGCTCTAGCGCCAGGAGGGGTAAACAAGGAGCAGATACGCAGTATTTT	CASSSSARRGKQGADTQYF
TRBV27	.	.	TRBJ1-1	TGTGCCAGCAGTCCCCTCCAAGTAATGAACACTGAAGCTTTCTTT	CASSPLQVMNTEAFF
TRBV5-1	.	.	TRBJ1-6	TGCGCCAGCAGCTTGAGTCCGGCCAGGGATTCACCCCTCCACTTT	CASSLSPARDSPLHF
TRBV12-3/TRBV12-4	.	many	TRBJ1-2	TGTGCCAGCAGTGCCGGTGTCGTGGGAGGCATGGAGGGCTACACCTTC	CASSAGVVGGMEGYTF
TRBV12-3/TRBV12-4	.	.	TRBJ2-7	TGTGCCAGCAGGACAGGGGACTATTCCTACGAGCAGTACTTC	CASRTGDYSYEQYF
TRBV5-1	.	few	TRBJ1-2	TGCGCCAGCAGCCCCCGACCCGAGACCCATGGCTACACCTTC	CASSPRPETHGYTF
TRBV29-1	TRBD1	.	TRBJ1-5	TGCAGCGCCAGGACAGGTATAAGCAATCAGCCCCAGCATTTT	CSARTGISNQPQHF